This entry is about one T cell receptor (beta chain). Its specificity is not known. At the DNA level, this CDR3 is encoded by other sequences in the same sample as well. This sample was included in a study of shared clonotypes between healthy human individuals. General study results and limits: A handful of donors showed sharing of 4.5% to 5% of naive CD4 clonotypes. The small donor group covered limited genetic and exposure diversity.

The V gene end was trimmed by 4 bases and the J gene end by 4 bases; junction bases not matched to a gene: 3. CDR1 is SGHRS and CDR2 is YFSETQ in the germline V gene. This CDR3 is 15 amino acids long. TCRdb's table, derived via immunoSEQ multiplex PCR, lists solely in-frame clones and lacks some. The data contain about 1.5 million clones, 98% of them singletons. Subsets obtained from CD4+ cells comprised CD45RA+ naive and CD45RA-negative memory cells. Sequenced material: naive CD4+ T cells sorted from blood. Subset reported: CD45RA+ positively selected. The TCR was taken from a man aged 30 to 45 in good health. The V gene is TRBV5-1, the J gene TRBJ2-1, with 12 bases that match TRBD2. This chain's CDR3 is CASSRTSGTYNEQFF. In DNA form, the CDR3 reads TGCGCCAGCAGCCGGACTAGCGGGACTTACAATGAGCAGTTCTTC.